This T cell receptor beta chain was retrieved from a study of T cells in Graves' hyperthyroidism and ophthalmopathy. CDR1 MNHNS and CDR2 SASEGT come from the germline V gene. This CDR3 has 11 residues. The ends were cut back, 7 bases at V and 7 bases at J, with 10 bases in the middle. A remark on this clonotype: As yet, its antigen is unknown.

RNA transcripts gave rise to amplified TCR beta CDR3 regions. Initially, a first-round RT-PCR of the TCR CDR3 employed the HTBI primer set. From the multiplex PCR reads, TCRdb called clonotypes with MiXCR, one entry per CDR3 protein. The sample lists hundreds of thousands of distinct CDR3 sequences; about 24% were seen once. General study results and limits: A model of 13 V-J features distinguished ophthalmopathy from stable hyperthyroidism.

This receptor was identified in a woman in her 30s with Graves' ophthalmopathy. V and J are TRBV6-1 and TRBJ1-1; D possibly corresponds to TRBD1 (6 bases). Sequenced: blood. CDR3 sequence reads: CASIQGSEAFF. CDR3 bases: TGTGCCAGCATACAGGGCAGTGAAGCTTTCTTT.